This T cell receptor (beta chain) was recovered during a study of T cells in Graves' hyperthyroidism and ophthalmopathy. The CDR3 runs to 12 residues. CDR1 is LGHDT, CDR2 YNNKEL, per germline (reference sequence). The V end was cut by 8 bases, the J end by 7 bases, with 14 bases between. TCR beta CDR3 regions were amplified from RNA. A first-round RT-PCR of the TCR CDR3 used the HTBI primer set. MiXCR, run by TCRdb on the multiplex PCR reads, gives a single entry per CDR3 protein. The table shows 490,000 or so distinct CDR3 sequences, with roughly 23% occurring only once. The sample taken for sequencing was blood. The receptor's source is a woman in her seventies with Graves' ophthalmopathy. The V call is TRBV3-1, the J call TRBJ1-2; D perhaps matches TRBD1 (6 bases). This CDR3 reads CASAGGPLGYTF. The DNA of the CDR3 is TGTGCCAGCGCCGGGGGCCCTCTTGGCTACACCTTC.